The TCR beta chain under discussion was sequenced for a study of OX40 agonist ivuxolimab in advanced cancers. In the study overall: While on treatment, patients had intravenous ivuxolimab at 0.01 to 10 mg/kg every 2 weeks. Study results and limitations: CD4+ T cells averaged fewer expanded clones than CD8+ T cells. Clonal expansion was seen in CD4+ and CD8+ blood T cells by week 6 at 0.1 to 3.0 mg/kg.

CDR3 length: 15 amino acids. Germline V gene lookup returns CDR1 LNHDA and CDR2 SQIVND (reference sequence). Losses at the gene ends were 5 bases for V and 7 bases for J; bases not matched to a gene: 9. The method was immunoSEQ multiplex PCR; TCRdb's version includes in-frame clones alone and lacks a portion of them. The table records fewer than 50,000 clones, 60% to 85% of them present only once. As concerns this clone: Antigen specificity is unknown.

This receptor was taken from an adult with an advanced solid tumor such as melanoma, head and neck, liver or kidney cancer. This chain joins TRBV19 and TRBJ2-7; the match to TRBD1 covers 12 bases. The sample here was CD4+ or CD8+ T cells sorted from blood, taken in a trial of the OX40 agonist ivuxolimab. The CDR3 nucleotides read TGTGCCAGTAGTCAAGCCGGGACAGGGGGCTATGAGCAGTACTTC. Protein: CASSQAGTGGYEQYF.